What follows are 26 T cell receptor beta chains derived from one specimen sequenced in a study of T cell responses to AZD1222 COVID-19 vaccine. Produced via immunoSEQ multiplex PCR; TCRdb's table is partial and in-frame only. This sample has some 130,000 clones; roughly 82% occur once, and the top ten carry approximately 4%. Sample: peripheral blood, taken on day 0 of AZD1222 vaccination. The origin of the receptors is an adult in good health.

The rearrangement uses TRBV12-3 or TRBV12-4 and TRBJ1-2; no definite D call. This CDR3 comprises 12 residues. The V gene lost 2 bases and the J gene lost 8 bases, with 9 bases spanning the gap. The CDR3 DNA reads TGTGCCAGCAGTTTAATTGGAGGAGGCTACACCTTC. It codes for CASSLIGGGYTF.

The J gene is TRBJ2-5, the V gene TRBV19, with 9 bases matching TRBD1. V was pared by 7 bases and J by 5 bases, with 8 bases of the junction left unmatched. The CDR3 has 14 amino acids. From germline, CDR1 is LNHDA and CDR2 SQIVND (reference sequence). Written as DNA, the CDR3 is TGTGCCAGTACCGAACAGGGGGCTCGGGAGACCCAGTACTTC. Translating gives CASTEQGARETQYF.

V gene TRBV7-2 combines with J gene TRBJ1-2; possibly TRBD1 for D (6 bases). Per germline, CDR1 SGHTA and CDR2 FQGNSA. CDR3 length equals 13 residues. Trimming left V 1 base short and J 3 bases short, with 6 bases between. The CDR3 here is CASSLDRDYGYTF. CDR3 coding DNA: TGTGCCAGCAGCTTAGACAGGGACTATGGCTACACCTTC.

Only one count was recorded for this clone. The V and J genes are TRBV4-2 and TRBJ2-4, with TRBD2 matching over 12 bases. Unmatched junction bases numbered 5, after V lost 2 bases and J lost 0 bases. This CDR3 spans 18 amino acids. Germline V gene data show CDR1 as LGHNA and CDR2 as YNFKEQ. In nucleotides, the CDR3 is TGTGCCAGCAGCCAATTTACTAGCGGGGGGATAGCCAAAAACATTCAGTACTTC. Translation: CASSQFTSGGIAKNIQYF.

The chain combines TRBV29-1 with TRBJ1-5; weak D call: TRBD1 (5 bases). The CDR3 has 13 amino acids. The germline CDR1 and CDR2 sequences are SQVTM and ANQGSEA. V was shortened by 4 bases and J by 5 bases, with 12 bases between the two germline ends. The CDR3 bases are TGCAGCGTTGGGAAGGGGCGGGATCAGCCCCAGCATTTT. This sequence encodes CSVGKGRDQPQHF.

In DNA, the CDR3 is TGTGCCAGCAGTGAATCACCCCTCTACGAGCAGTACTTC. Translated, it gives CASSESPLYEQYF. This chain joins TRBV25-1 and TRBJ2-7, with D uncertain. This CDR3 has 13 amino acids. Germline V gene data show CDR1 as MGHDK and CDR2 as SYGVNS. Trimming took off 1 base at V and 3 bases at J, with 7 bases between the two ends.

This chain links TRBV11-2 with TRBJ1-5; TRBD1 matches 8 bases. With 4 bases clipped from V and 3 bases from J, the junction kept 5 bases outside the gene matches. The CDR3 has 15 amino acids. CDR1 and CDR2 (germline): SGHAT, FQNNGV. The CDR3 bases are TGTGCCAGCAGCTCAACCAGGGGGCTCAATCAGCCCCAGCATTTT. The encoded protein is CASSSTRGLNQPQHF.

V is TRBV29-1 and J is TRBJ2-7; TRBD1 agrees at 10 bases. V lost 6 bases, J lost 3 bases, and 5 bases stayed unmatched. The CDR3 is 13 residues long. Germline loops: CDR1 SQVTM, CDR2 ANQGSEA. The CDR3 region has the DNA TGCAGCGTGGGACAGGGGTTGGGCTACGAGCAGTACTTC. Encoded protein: CSVGQGLGYEQYF.

The chain recombines TRBV18 with TRBJ1-3; 9 nucleotides line up with TRBD1. V shed 6 bases, J shed 4 bases, and the junction held 1 base outside the gene matches. The germline V gene has CDR1 KGHSH and CDR2 LQKENI. The CDR3 covers 13 residues. CDR3 DNA: TGTGCCAGCTCTGGACAGGGGGGAAACACCATATATTTT. Protein product: CASSGQGGNTIYF. Based on the CDR3 plus reference TRBV18 and TRBJ1-3, the full variable domain is NAGVMQNPRHLVRRRGQEARLRCSPMKGHSHVYWYRQLPEEGLKFMVYLQKENIIDESGMPKERFSAEFPKEGPSILRIQQVVRGDSAAYFCASSGQGGNTIYFGEGSWLTVV.

The chain combines TRBV19 with TRBJ2-7, with D possibly being TRBD1 (6 bases). The CDR3 is 15 residues long. Trimming removed 0 bases from V and 1 base from J, with 10 bases in between. Germline-derived CDR1 and CDR2 are LNHDA and SQIVND (reference sequence). The CDR3 sequence: CASSIDRGRSYEQYF. CDR3 nucleotide sequence: TGTGCCAGTAGTATAGACAGGGGTAGATCCTACGAGCAGTACTTC. The variable domain in full, with the rest retrieved from reference TRBV19 and TRBJ2-7, is DGGITQSPKYLFRKEGQNVTLSCEQNLNHDAMYWYRQDPGQGLRLIYYSQIVNDFQKGDIAEGYSVSREKKESFPLTVTSAQKNPTAFYLCASSIDRGRSYEQYFGPGTRLTVT.

The chain joins TRBV7-8 to TRBJ1-5, with TRBD1 as a possible D gene (5 bases). Germline-derived CDR1 and CDR2 are SGHVS and FQNEAQ. The V and J ends lost 4 bases and 4 bases respectively, with 26 bases between them. The CDR3 is 19 amino acids. The CDR3 DNA follows: TGTGCCAGCAGCTCGGGACGGCGCGAGGGAGGACATACGAATCAGCCCCAGCATTTT. It is translated as CASSSGRREGGHTNQPQHF.

This chain links TRBV6-1 with TRBJ1-4; D not certain. V dropped 2 bases and J dropped 3 bases, with 10 bases sitting between them. There are 15 residues in the CDR3. CDR1 MNHNS and CDR2 SASEGT come from the germline V gene. DNA of the CDR3: TGTGCCAGCAGTGAAACGGGAAGGTCTAATGAAAAACTGTTTTTT. Translating it yields CASSETGRSNEKLFF.

This chain links TRBV19 with TRBJ1-3; 8 positions agree with TRBD1. CDR1 and CDR2 (germline): LNHDA, SQIVND (reference sequence). The CDR3 loop spans 16 amino acids. Unmatched junction bases numbered 4, after V lost 3 bases and J lost 0 bases. CDR3 amino acids: CASSIQGASSGNTIYF. CDR3 bases: TGTGCCAGTAGTATTCAGGGGGCTTCCTCTGGAAACACCATATATTTT.

This chain joins TRBV6-2 or TRBV6-3 and TRBJ2-3, with D unresolved. V was cut by 4 bases and J by 2 bases, with 16 bases left in between. This CDR3 contains 16 residues. The germline gives CDR1 MNHEY, CDR2 SVGEGT. The CDR3 DNA sequence: TGTGCCAGCAGTTTCTCCCTAGGGATCTTCACAGATACGCAGTATTTT. Its protein product is CASSFSLGIFTDTQYF.

The rearrangement joins TRBV15 to TRBJ1-5; D gene uncertain. This CDR3 is 12 amino acids long. V lost 6 bases, J lost 3 bases, and 6 bases lay in between. In germline, CDR1 is LNHNV, CDR2 YYDKDF (reference sequence). The CDR3 bases are TGTGCCACCAGGGCACCCAATCAGCCCCAGCATTTT. Amino acids: CATRAPNQPQHF.

The rearrangement uses TRBV2 and TRBJ1-6; D is uncertain. The V gene lost 4 bases and the J gene lost 5 bases, with 12 bases spanning the gap. Germline V gene sequence: CDR1 SNHLY, CDR2 FYNNEI. The CDR3 loop spans 15 amino acids. The CDR3 loop is CASSVELINNSPLHF. The CDR3 DNA sequence: TGTGCCAGCAGTGTTGAGCTGATCAATAATTCACCCCTCCACTTT.

The chain combines TRBV7-3 with TRBJ2-1; D is tentatively TRBD1 or TRBD2 (5 bases each). Per the germline V gene, CDR1 is SGHTA and CDR2 is FQGTGA. Trimming removed 5 bases from V and 2 bases from J, with 13 bases in between. The CDR3 is made up of 15 amino acids. The CDR3 sequence is CASSDLGDPYNEQFF. The CDR3 DNA sequence: TGTGCCAGCAGCGACTTAGGGGACCCCTACAATGAGCAGTTCTTC.

About this clone: This sample includes further DNA sequences coding for the same CDR3. V is TRBV28 and J is TRBJ1-2; TRBD1 might be the D (5 bases). The V and J ends lost 5 bases and 4 bases respectively, with 8 bases between them. This CDR3 region has 12 residues. CDR1 is MDHEN and CDR2 is SYDVKM in the germline V gene. CDR3 region: CASSGTGYGYTF. The CDR3 DNA reads TGTGCCAGCAGTGGGACGGGCTATGGCTACACCTTC.

The chain recombines TRBV5-1 with TRBJ1-4; D might be TRBD1 (5 bases). The CDR3 is made up of 16 amino acids. V dropped 2 bases and J dropped 4 bases, with 15 bases sitting between them. Per germline, CDR1 SGHRS and CDR2 YFSETQ. CDR3 region: CASSFRVQGNNEKLFF. CDR3 sequence (DNA): TGCGCCAGCAGCTTCAGGGTGCAGGGAAATAATGAAAAACTGTTTTTT.

The rearrangement uses TRBV30 and TRBJ1-4; D is ambiguous. Germline-derived CDR1 and CDR2 are GTSNPN and SVGIG (reference sequence). V shed 3 bases and J shed 5 bases, with 7 bases lying between them. The CDR3 contains 12 residues. The CDR3 bases are TGTGCCTGGAGCGACTGGAATGAAAAACTGTTTTTT. It codes for CAWSDWNEKLFF. The whole variable domain, filled in from reference TRBV30 and TRBJ1-4, reads SQTIHQWPATLVQPVGSPLSLECTVEGTSNPNLYWYRQAAGRGLQLLFYSVGIGQISSEVPQNLSASRPQDRQFILSSKKLLLSDSGFYLCAWSDWNEKLFFGSGTQLSVL.

The J gene is TRBJ1-1, the V gene TRBV19; 10 bases align to TRBD1. The CDR3 spans 16 residues. Trimming took 5 bases from V and 6 from J; bases not matched to a gene: 12. The germline CDR1 and CDR2 sequences are LNHDA and SQIVND (reference sequence). In DNA form, the CDR3 reads TGTGCCAGTAGTGCCCGGGGACAGGGGCTAATCGCTGAAGCTTTCTTT. This codes for CASSARGQGLIAEAFF.

The J gene is TRBJ1-1, the V gene TRBV27; D is perhaps TRBD1 (6 bases). This CDR3 region has 15 residues. Per germline, CDR1 MNHEY and CDR2 SMNVEV (reference sequence). The V and J ends lost 2 bases and 1 base respectively, with 11 bases between them. In DNA form, the CDR3 reads TGTGCCAGCAGTTTAATGGGGGGCCGGAACACTGAAGCTTTCTTT. It is translated as CASSLMGGRNTEAFF.

This chain uses TRBV6-2 or TRBV6-3 with TRBJ2-5; no reliable D call. CDR3 size: 12 residues. Germline CDR1 and CDR2: MNHEY and SVGEGT. With 1 base removed from V and 1 base from J, the gap between germline ends came to 1 base. For the CDR3, the DNA is TGTGCCAGCAGTTACTTCCAAGAGACCCAGTACTTC. Protein product: CASSYFQETQYF.

This rearrangement joins TRBV5-1 to TRBJ1-5, with 9 positions matching TRBD1. V shed 5 bases and J 7 bases; nucleotides not matched to a gene: 7. CDR1 and CDR2 from the germline V gene are SGHRS and YFSETQ. The CDR3 length is 14 residues. CDR3 in amino acids: CASSKTGGGQPQHF. The CDR3 coding sequence is TGCGCCAGCAGTAAGACAGGGGGAGGGCAGCCCCAGCATTTT.

This clone was picked up a small number of times. The chain links TRBV7-2 to TRBJ1-5, with 9 bases matching TRBD1. This CDR3 is 14 amino acids long. CDR1 and CDR2 from the germline V gene are SGHTA and FQGNSA. The junction had 6 bases not matched to a gene; V was cut back by 5 bases and J by 7 bases. The CDR3 sequence: CASSLRQGDQPQHF. In DNA, the CDR3 is TGTGCCAGCAGCCTCAGACAGGGGGACCAGCCCCAGCATTTT.

The chain employs TRBV2 and TRBJ2-5; 9 bases line up with TRBD1. The CDR3 has 16 amino acids. The junction had 10 bases not matched to a gene; V was cut back by 4 bases and J by 4 bases. Germline CDR1 and CDR2: SNHLY and FYNNEI. The CDR3 sequence is CASSGEQGAQGETQYF. The CDR3, as DNA: TGTGCCAGCAGTGGAGAACAGGGGGCGCAAGGAGAGACCCAGTACTTC.